Presented here are 21 T cell receptor beta chains from one specimen sequenced in a study of blood T cell repertoires in COVID-19. This table comes from immunoSEQ multiplex PCR, and its TCRdb copy is limited to in-frame clones, with some not included. The table has tens of thousands of clones, 84% seen once. Sequenced sample: peripheral blood. These receptors originate from a man aged 50 to 59 with acute or convalescent COVID-19.

The V gene is TRBV3-1 (or the pseudogene TRBV3-2), the J gene TRBJ2-2, with a weak D call TRBD1 (5 bases). There are 15 residues in the CDR3. Deletions cut 0 bases from V and 7 bases from J, with 12 bases between. CDR1 and CDR2 (germline): LGHDT, YNNKEL (reference sequence). The CDR3 DNA reads TGTGCCAGCAGCCAAGAGACAGCTATCGGCGGGGAGCTGTTTTTT. Amino acids: CASSQETAIGGELFF.

The chain links TRBV2 to TRBJ2-3; the D gene is possibly TRBD2 (5 bases). The CDR3 has 17 residues. Germline V gives CDR1 SNHLY, CDR2 FYNNEI. V was pared by 9 bases and J by 0 bases, with 22 bases between. Here the CDR3 DNA reads TGTGCCAGTCTCTACTTGGGATGGGGAGAGAGCACAGATACGCAGTATTTT. Translated, it gives CASLYLGWGESTDTQYF.

The CDR3 protein is CASSQPTASQETQYF. Here the CDR3 DNA reads TGTGCCAGCAGCCAACCCACAGCAAGCCAAGAGACCCAGTACTTC. This sequence joins TRBV14 and TRBJ2-5; D remains unclear. Trimming shortened V by 2 bases and J by 1 base, and 11 bases separated the two germline ends. Germline V gives CDR1 SGHDN, CDR2 FVKESK. The CDR3 is 15 amino acids.

The chain is built from TRBV7-8 and TRBJ1-1; 12 bases map to TRBD1. Germline V CDR1 and CDR2: SGHVS, FQNEAQ. The junction had 6 bases not matched to a gene; V was cut back by 1 base and J by 0 bases. The CDR3 has 18 residues. The CDR3 protein is CASSLGGTGGLMNTEAFF. As DNA, the CDR3 is TGTGCCAGCAGCTTAGGCGGGACAGGGGGCCTCATGAACACTGAAGCTTTCTTT.

This rearrangement joins TRBV19 to TRBJ2-7; 13 bases map to TRBD2. V lost 3 bases to trimming and J lost 5 bases; unmatched junction nucleotides: 7. From germline, CDR1 is LNHDA and CDR2 SQIVND (reference sequence). The CDR3 consists of 16 residues. CDR3 coding DNA: TGTGCCAGTAGTATTTTCGGGACTAGCGGGACTGACGAGCAGTACTTC. Amino acid sequence: CASSIFGTSGTDEQYF.

CDR3 region: CASSQRQGHIEAFF. DNA for the CDR3: TGTGCCAGCAGCCAGCGACAGGGTCATATTGAAGCTTTCTTT. The rearrangement links TRBV3-1 (or the pseudogene TRBV3-2) to TRBJ1-1; the match to TRBD1 covers 7 bases. Per germline, CDR1 LGHDT and CDR2 YNNKEL (reference sequence). Unmatched junction bases numbered 8, after V lost 3 bases and J lost 7 bases. The CDR3 extends over 14 amino acids.

The rearrangement joins TRBV28 to TRBJ1-5; a weak D match, TRBD1 (5 bases). The CDR3 spans 19 residues. CDR1 and CDR2 from the germline V gene are MDHEN and SYDVKM. The ends were cut back, 3 bases at V and 0 bases at J, with 21 bases in the middle. CDR3 protein: CASSLNGQGLLNSNQPQHF. The CDR3 DNA is TGTGCCAGCAGTTTGAATGGTCAGGGCCTTTTAAATAGCAATCAGCCCCAGCATTTT.

This clone turned up a few times. V usage is TRBV30 and J usage is TRBJ1-3; D is possibly TRBD1 (6 bases). CDR1 GTSNPN and CDR2 SVGIG come from the germline V gene (reference sequence). Trimming stripped 3 bases from V and 5 bases from J, with 11 bases between. This CDR3 region has 13 residues. The CDR3 coding sequence is TGTGCCTGGAGGATGGACAGCCGAAACACCATATATTTT. It encodes CAWRMDSRNTIYF. Full variable domain (missing parts from reference TRBV30 and TRBJ1-3): SQTIHQWPATLVQPVGSPLSLECTVEGTSNPNLYWYRQAAGRGLQLLFYSVGIGQISSEVPQNLSASRPQDRQFILSSKKLLLSDSGFYLCAWRMDSRNTIYFGEGSWLTVV.

Of note for this clone: One end of the junction is discordant with germline, which a read error may explain. The gene calls are TRBV7-7 and TRBJ2-5; 9 nucleotides agree with TRBD2. CDR3 length equals 15 residues. Germline values: CDR1 SSHAT, CDR2 FNYEAQ (reference sequence). The CDR3 reads CASSLAGALGETQYF. The CDR3 coding sequence is TGTGCTAGCAGCTTAGCGGGGGCTCTAGGGGAGACCCAGTACTTC.

This chain uses TRBV15 with TRBJ1-6, with a possible D match to TRBD1 (6 bases). The CDR3 is 14 residues long. Germline V gene lookup returns CDR1 LNHNV and CDR2 YYDKDF (reference sequence). V was clipped by 5 bases and J by 4 bases, with 9 bases between them. The CDR3 nucleotides read TGTGCCACCAGCGGACAGAATTATAATTCACCCCTCCACTTT. It encodes CATSGQNYNSPLHF.

The chain links TRBV4-1 to TRBJ2-7; D is possibly TRBD2 (5 bases). Per germline, CDR1 MGHRA and CDR2 YSYEKL. The CDR3 has 15 amino acids. The V gene lost 5 bases and the J gene lost 5 bases, with 19 bases spanning the gap. CDR3 region: CASSTLGGSGDEQYF. DNA for the CDR3: TGCGCCAGCAGCACCCTCGGCGGGTCTGGGGACGAGCAGTACTTC.

This chain uses TRBV24-1 with TRBJ2-3, with 7 bases identical to TRBD2. Germline CDR1 KGHDR, CDR2 SFDVKD. This CDR3 has 14 amino acids. The trim removed 9 bases at V and 0 bases at J, leaving 5 bases unmatched. CDR3 nucleotide sequence: TGTGCCACCGCGGGGGACCTTAGCACAGATACGCAGTATTTT. This translates into CATAGDLSTDTQYF.

The chain joins TRBV15 to TRBJ2-3, with D possibly matching TRBD1 (5 bases). V lost 8 bases and J lost 2, with 11 bases in between. The CDR3 is made up of 13 amino acids. The germline gives CDR1 LNHNV, CDR2 YYDKDF (reference sequence). The CDR3 sequence: CATDRGYTDTQYF. Here the CDR3 DNA reads TGTGCCACCGATAGGGGCTACACAGATACGCAGTATTTT.

J is TRBJ2-3 and V is TRBV6-5, with TRBD1 matching over 7 bases. V lost 8 bases, J lost 0 bases, and 5 bases stayed unmatched. Germline V gives CDR1 MNHEY, CDR2 SVGAGI. The CDR3 runs 14 residues. CDR3 sequence reads: CASQSGGSTDTQYF. CDR3 bases: TGTGCCAGCCAGTCAGGGGGTAGCACAGATACGCAGTATTTT.

The CDR3: CAWRDLADTGELFF. The CDR3 DNA reads as TGTGCCTGGAGGGATCTAGCGGACACCGGGGAGCTGTTTTTT. This chain connects TRBV30 to TRBJ2-2, with TRBD2 identical over 7 bases. Looked up from germline, CDR1 is GTSNPN and CDR2 is SVGIG (reference sequence). V lost 3 bases, J lost 3 bases, and 4 bases stayed unmatched. CDR3 length: 14 residues.

This chain connects TRBV6-5 to TRBJ2-7; TRBD2 matches 12 bases. The CDR3 totals 14 residues. Trimming removed 6 bases from V and 3 bases from J; junction bases left unmatched: 3. Looked up from germline, CDR1 is MNHEY and CDR2 is SVGAGI. CDR3 DNA: TGTGCCAGCAGCCGACTAGCGGGGGACTACGAGCAGTACTTC. It translates to CASSRLAGDYEQYF.

The chain has TRBV5-8 and TRBJ1-2; D unclear. The CDR3 covers 15 residues. Deletions cut 4 bases from V and 4 bases from J, with 17 bases between. Germline lookup yields CDR1 SGHTS and CDR2 YDEGEE. CDR3 sequence: CASSPLGSSGYGYTF. The CDR3 bases are TGTGCCAGCAGCCCCCTAGGAAGTTCGGGCTATGGCTACACCTTC.

V gene TRBV5-6 combines with J gene TRBJ1-2, with 7 nucleotides matching TRBD1. Germline loops: CDR1 SGHDT, CDR2 YYEEEE. The CDR3 totals 14 residues. V trimming: 0 bases; J trimming: 5 bases; junction bases outside the gene matches: 4. The CDR3 nucleotides are TGTGCCAGCAGCTTGGAGGGGGCGCGATATGGCTACACCTTC. It encodes CASSLEGARYGYTF.

This chain links TRBV14 with TRBJ1-2; 9 bases fit TRBD1. CDR3 length: 15 amino acids. V shed 2 bases and J 4 bases; nucleotides not matched to a gene: 5. Germline CDR1 reads SGHDN; CDR2 reads FVKESK. CDR3 nucleotides: TGTGCCAGCAGCCAACCGGGACAGGGTTTCTATGGCTACACCTTC. It codes for CASSQPGQGFYGYTF.

CDR3 sequence: CASSQSLRDFSNYEQYF. The CDR3 DNA sequence: TGTGCCAGCAGCCAATCCCTCCGGGACTTCTCAAACTACGAGCAGTACTTC. The rearrangement joins TRBV3-1 (or the pseudogene TRBV3-2) to TRBJ2-7; tentative D call: TRBD2 (6 bases). Germline V gives CDR1 LGHDT, CDR2 YNNKEL (reference sequence). Trimming left V 2 bases short and J 3 bases short, with 20 bases between. This CDR3 has 17 amino acids.

This clone has just a few counts. The J gene is TRBJ2-7, the V gene TRBV5-6, with 7 bases that match TRBD1. This CDR3 region has 14 residues. CDR1 SGHDT and CDR2 YYEEEE come from the germline V gene. Trimming cost V 0 bases and J 1 base; bases outside gene matches: 1. The CDR3, as DNA: TGTGCCAGCAGCTTGGGGGGACAGTCCTACGAGCAGTACTTC. This codes for CASSLGGQSYEQYF.